These T cell receptor beta chains were read from a single sample in a study of cytomegalovirus exposure and HLA in healthy donors. The table came from immunoSEQ multiplex PCR; TCRdb's copy has only in-frame clones and leaves some out. The repertoire consists of approximately 170,000 clones, with about 80% occurring once and the leading ten covering roughly 9.3%. Sequencing used PBMCs. These receptors were collected from a man aged 18 to 35 in good health and CMV-seropositive. Both conserved end residues are part of each CDR3. A D gene is named only where the DNA matches it firmly. Only some rows state a clone size, as once, few, many or a class for expanded clones.

j_call d_call clone_size v_call cdr3_nt cdr3_aa
TRBJ2-3 TRBD2 NA TRBV4-1 TGCGCCAGCAGCCAAGATGAAGTAGTAAGGCCGGGGGGGCAGTATTTT CASSQDEVVRPGGQYF
TRBJ1-2 TRBD1 few TRBV6-5 TGTGCCAGCTTCACAAGGGGGCTAGGCTACACCTTC CASFTRGLGYTF
TRBJ2-1 TRBD1 NA TRBV25-1 TGTGCCACCACACTTCGGGACAGGGATGTAGCAACTGAGCAGTTCTTC CATTLRDRDVATEQFF
TRBJ1-1 NA NA TRBV11-2 TGTGCCAGCAGCTTAGGGAGGGGTACTGAAGCTTTCTTT CASSLGRGTEAFF
TRBJ2-1 NA NA TRBV4-1 TGCGCCAGCAGCCCACAAGGACAAAAGCAGTTCTTC CASSPQGQKQFF
TRBJ2-7 NA NA TRBV7-9 TGTGCCAGCAGCTTCCCCCTCAGCGATTCCTACGAGCAGTACTTC CASSFPLSDSYEQYF
TRBJ1-1 NA NA TRBV10-3 TGTGCCATCAGGCCTCAATCCGCAGACACTGAAGCTTCCTTT CAIRPQSADTEASF
TRBJ2-1 TRBD2 NA TRBV5-1 TGCGCCAGCAGCGGGGGTGACGCGCCAGCGGGGAATGAGCAGTTCTTC CASSGGDAPAGNEQFF
TRBJ2-7 TRBD1 NA TRBV4-1 TGCGCCAGCAGCCATCCCGGGACAGGAACCTACGAGCAGTACTTC CASSHPGTGTYEQYF
TRBJ2-1 NA NA TRBV5-1 TGCGCCAGCAGCTTGGCCGCTGGGGGGTGGAACAATGAGCAGTTCTTC CASSLAAGGWNNEQFF
TRBJ2-2 NA NA TRBV2 TGTGCCAGCACTTACAGGGATCGGAACACCGGGGAGCTGTTTTTT CASTYRDRNTGELFF
TRBJ2-5 NA NA TRBV7-2 TGTGCCAGCAGCTTATCCCCACCCGGGAAGACCCAGTACTTC CASSLSPPGKTQYF
TRBJ2-1 TRBD2 NA TRBV7-8 TGTGCCAGCAGCCCGACTAGCGGGACCAGGGATACGGGCAATGAGCAGTTCTTC CASSPTSGTRDTGNEQFF